The clone carrying this T cell receptor beta chain showed up just a few times. Its antigen is undetermined. This entry comes from a study of identical twins. Findings and caveats of the study: The more abundant beta clonotypes in cord blood had fewer insertions, and memory repertoires did not show this.

Trimming removed 3 bases at V and 3 bases at J, with 15 bases between. The length of the CDR3 is 15 residues. Per germline, CDR1 SQVTM and CDR2 ANQGSEA. MiXCR, applied by TCRdb to the 5' RACE reads, yields one record per CDR3 protein. The table has 1.5 million to 2 million distinct CDR3 sequences, around 33% seen once. The chain carries TRBV29-1 and TRBJ2-1, with a tentative D call TRBD1 (5 bases). Input material: cord blood. The sequence derives from a newborn girl in good health. The DNA for the CDR3 is TGCAGCGTTGACGGCAGGACACCTCTCTACAATGAGCAGTTCTTC. It specifies CSVDGRTPLYNEQFF.